A selection of T cell receptor beta chains follows, all from one sample in a study of cytomegalovirus exposure and HLA in healthy donors. Generated by immunoSEQ multiplex PCR, the TCRdb table keeps only in-frame clones and is missing some. The table lists 60,000 to 80,000 clones, more than 75% of them singletons, with approximately 2.9% in the top ten. Sequencing was done on a sample of PBMCs. The receptors stem from a girl aged 5 to 17 in good health and CMV-seropositive. Both conserved end residues are trimmed from each CDR3. A D gene is named only where the DNA matches it firmly.

J: TRBJ1-5
D: NA
V: TRBV5-6
CDR3: ASSSRIGRFFRGQPQH

J: TRBJ2-7
D: TRBD2
V: TRBV5-4
CDR3: ASSSPTSGGTRAYEQY

J: TRBJ2-1
D: TRBD2
V: TRBV7-6
CDR3: ASSPSRAGGLSEQF

J: TRBJ2-1
D: TRBD2
V: TRBV9
CDR3: ASSVARASGLYNEQF

J: TRBJ2-1
D: TRBD2
V: TRBV14
CDR3: ASSQGLAGYNEQF

J: TRBJ1-1
D: NA
V: TRBV21-1
CDR3: ASSESRTGMNTEAF

J: TRBJ2-7
D: NA
V: TRBV27
CDR3: ATRGLRGPGEQY

J: TRBJ2-7
D: NA
V: TRBV4-3
CDR3: ASSQERAGVYEQY

J: TRBJ1-1
D: NA
V: TRBV30
CDR3: AIEAERRNTEAF

J: TRBJ2-5
D: NA
V: TRBV4-1
CDR3: ASSHRRGHPQETQY

J: TRBJ1-2
D: TRBD1
V: TRBV6-5
CDR3: ASSYSLTGGGGYT

J: TRBJ2-5
D: TRBD2
V: TRBV4-1
CDR3: ASSLRTSGGEAETQY

J: TRBJ2-5
D: TRBD1
V: TRBV5-1
CDR3: ASRDSVQETQY

J: TRBJ1-1
D: NA
V: TRBV15
CDR3: ATKQGPGWNTEAF

J: TRBJ1-1
D: TRBD1
V: TRBV18
CDR3: ASSRGDRANTEAF

J: TRBJ1-5
D: TRBD1
V: TRBV30
CDR3: AWGGLDRDGNQPQH

J: TRBJ2-7
D: NA
V: TRBV5-1
CDR3: ASSPGYEQY

J: TRBJ2-3
D: NA
V: TRBV11-2
CDR3: ASSPLGADTQY

J: TRBJ2-7
D: NA
V: TRBV13
CDR3: ASSPRLFYEQY

J: TRBJ2-1
D: TRBD1
V: TRBV28
CDR3: ASSWTGVDGQF

J: TRBJ2-2
D: TRBD2
V: TRBV11-2
CDR3: ASSASTSGRNTGELF

J: TRBJ2-7
D: TRBD1
V: TRBV4-1
CDR3: ASSQEGLAAGGLYEQY

J: TRBJ2-3
D: TRBD1
V: TRBV6-4
CDR3: ASSRDRDTDTQY

J: TRBJ1-4
D: NA
V: TRBV29-1
CDR3: SVGQSNEKLF

J: TRBJ1-2
D: TRBD1
V: TRBV6-1
CDR3: ASRGTAYGYT

J: TRBJ1-4
D: NA
V: TRBV6-1
CDR3: ASRKGGLDEKLF

J: TRBJ2-2
D: TRBD1
V: TRBV4-1
CDR3: ASSQDWGQANTGELF

J: TRBJ2-2
D: NA
V: TRBV7-8
CDR3: ASSQDRNTGELF

J: TRBJ2-1
D: TRBD1
V: TRBV7-8
CDR3: ASSSQTGGAYNEQF

J: TRBJ1-1
D: TRBD1
V: TRBV5-1
CDR3: ASSLTGVEAF

J: TRBJ1-2
D: NA
V: TRBV28
CDR3: ASSLGQSYGYT

J: TRBJ2-1
D: TRBD1
V: TRBV5-4
CDR3: ASSSPPTPGGHNEQF

J: TRBJ2-1
D: NA
V: TRBV5-4
CDR3: ASSLGRDSRIYNEQF

J: TRBJ2-1
D: NA
V: TRBV30
CDR3: AWGQYYNEQF

J: TRBJ1-2
D: TRBD1
V: TRBV4-1
CDR3: ASSDPGQGNYGYT

J: TRBJ2-3
D: TRBD2
V: TRBV12-5
CDR3: ASGLHPSPSGGSYTDTQY

J: TRBJ2-7
D: NA
V: TRBV30
CDR3: AWSVLEDFYYEQY

J: TRBJ1-2
D: NA
V: TRBV11-2
CDR3: ASSLEGLGGYT

J: TRBJ1-3
D: TRBD1
V: TRBV5-1
CDR3: ASSSTGTDDTIY

J: TRBJ2-4
D: NA
V: TRBV6-1
CDR3: ASSGGLEGASNIQY